A single sample gave rise to the 9 T cell receptor beta chains below, sequenced in a study of blood T cell repertoires in COVID-19. The table came from immunoSEQ multiplex PCR; TCRdb's copy has only in-frame clones and leaves some out. The sample consists of fewer than 350,000 clones, about 86% of them appearing once. The sample comprised peripheral blood. These receptors were obtained from a woman aged 60-75 years with active or convalescent COVID-19.

The chain recombines TRBV28 with TRBJ1-5, with 11 bases matching TRBD1. The CDR3 sequence is 16 residues long. The germline V gene encodes CDR1 MDHEN and CDR2 SYDVKM. V lost 6 bases to trimming and J lost 1 base; unmatched junction nucleotides: 5. The CDR3 here is CASSLGTGGSNQPQHF. DNA of the CDR3: TGTGCCAGCAGCCTCGGGACAGGGGGAAGCAATCAGCCCCAGCATTTT.

As to this clone: Mismatch with germline at one junction end may stem from a read error. The chain joins TRBV11-2 to TRBJ2-7; TRBD1 agrees at 7 bases. The CDR3 has 12 residues. Germline V gene sequence: CDR1 SGHAT, CDR2 FQNNGV. The CDR3 DNA reads as TGTGCCAGCAGCTTAGATCGACAGGGTAGGGACTTC. Its protein is CASSLDRQGRDF. Full variable domain (missing parts from reference TRBV11-2 and TRBJ2-7): EAGVAQSPRYKIIEKRQSVAFWCNPISGHATLYWYQQILGQGPKLLIQFQNNGVVDDSQLPKDRFSAERLKGVDSTLKIQPAKLEDSAVYLCASSLDRQGRDFGPGTRLTVT.

The V and J genes are TRBV5-1 and TRBJ1-4; TRBD1 matches at 8 bases. With V trimmed by 1 base and J by 5 bases, 1 base remained unmatched. CDR1 and CDR2 (germline): SGHRS, YFSETQ. The CDR3 covers 14 residues. The CDR3 region is CASSLNRGNEKLFF. The DNA for the CDR3 is TGCGCCAGCAGCTTGAACAGGGGGAATGAAAAACTGTTTTTT.

V gene TRBV24-1 combines with J gene TRBJ2-3; D is unclear. Trimming took off 3 bases at V and 1 base at J, with 10 bases between the two ends. Germline CDR1 is KGHDR and CDR2 is SFDVKD. This CDR3 comprises 15 residues. The CDR3 is CATSDAHRGTDTQYF. The CDR3 bases are TGTGCCACCAGTGATGCCCACCGGGGCACAGATACGCAGTATTTT.

V usage is TRBV10-3 and J usage is TRBJ2-7; 15 bases map to TRBD2. Germline V lookup: CDR1 ENHRY, CDR2 SYGVKD. The CDR3 has 15 residues. For the CDR3, the DNA is TGTGCTTCTCGTCACGAGGGACTAGCGGGGGGCGAGCAGTACTTC. This translates into CASRHEGLAGGEQYF.

The chain recombines TRBV6-1 with TRBJ1-6; D may be TRBD1 (6 bases). The CDR3 spans 15 residues. V lost 2 bases and J lost 10, with 15 bases in between. Germline V lookup: CDR1 MNHNS, CDR2 SASEGT. CDR3 in amino acids: CASSELLQGQSPLHF. In DNA, the CDR3 is TGTGCCAGCAGTGAACTCCTCCAGGGGCAATCACCCCTCCACTTT.

The chain recombines TRBV6-5 with TRBJ1-1; the D gene is possibly TRBD1 (5 bases). Trimming left V 6 bases short and J 3 bases short, with 14 bases between. Germline V gene data show CDR1 as MNHEY and CDR2 as SVGAGI. CDR3 length: 14 amino acids. The CDR3: CASSADRGDTEAFF. CDR3 sequence (DNA): TGTGCCAGCAGCGCCGACAGAGGTGACACTGAAGCTTTCTTT.

J is TRBJ2-2 and V is TRBV11-3; D is undetermined. The CDR3 consists of 13 residues. The ends were cut back, 3 bases at V and 1 base at J, with 3 bases in the middle. Germline CDR1 SGHNT, CDR2 YENEEA. The chain's CDR3 is CASSFGNTGELFF. CDR3 sequence (DNA): TGTGCCAGCAGCTTCGGGAACACCGGGGAGCTGTTTTTT.

The genes are TRBV4-2 and TRBJ2-1; 10 nucleotides agree with TRBD2. Germline loops: CDR1 LGHNA, CDR2 YNFKEQ. This CDR3 has 16 amino acids. Trimming took 0 bases from V and 6 from J; bases not matched to a gene: 5. CDR3 DNA sequence: TGTGCCAGCAGCCAAGAAGAAGCGGGGGGGGCCAATGAGCAGTTCTTC. This codes for CASSQEEAGGANEQFF.